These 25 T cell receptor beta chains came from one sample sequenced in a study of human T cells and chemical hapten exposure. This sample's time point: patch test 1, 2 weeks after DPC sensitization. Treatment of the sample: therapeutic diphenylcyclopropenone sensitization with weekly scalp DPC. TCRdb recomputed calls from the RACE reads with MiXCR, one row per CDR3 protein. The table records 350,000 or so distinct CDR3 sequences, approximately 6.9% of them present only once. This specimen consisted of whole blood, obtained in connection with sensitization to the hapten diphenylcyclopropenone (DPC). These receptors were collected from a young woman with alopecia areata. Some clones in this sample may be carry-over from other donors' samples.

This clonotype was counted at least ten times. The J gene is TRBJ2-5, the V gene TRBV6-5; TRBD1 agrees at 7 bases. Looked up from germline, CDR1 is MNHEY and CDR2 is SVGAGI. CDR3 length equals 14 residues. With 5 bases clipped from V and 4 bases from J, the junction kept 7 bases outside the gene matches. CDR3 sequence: CASSTRQGPETQYF. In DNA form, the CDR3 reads TGTGCCAGCAGTACAAGACAGGGTCCAGAGACCCAGTACTTC.

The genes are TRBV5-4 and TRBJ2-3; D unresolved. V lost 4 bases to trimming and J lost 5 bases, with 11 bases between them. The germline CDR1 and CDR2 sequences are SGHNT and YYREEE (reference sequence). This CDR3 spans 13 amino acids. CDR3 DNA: TGTGCCAGCAGCCTTCGACACGGAGATACGCAGTATTTT. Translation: CASSLRHGDTQYF.

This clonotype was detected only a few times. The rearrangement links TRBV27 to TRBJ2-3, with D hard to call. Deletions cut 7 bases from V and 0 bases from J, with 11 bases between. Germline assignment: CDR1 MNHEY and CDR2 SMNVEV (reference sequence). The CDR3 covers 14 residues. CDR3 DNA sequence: TGTGCCAGCAAAGTCCCAGGTAGCACAGATACGCAGTATTTT. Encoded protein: CASKVPGSTDTQYF.

The CDR3: CASSPPSGGPYSPLHF. CDR3 bases: TGTGCCAGCTCACCACCGTCCGGGGGACCCTATTCACCCCTCCACTTT. This chain uses TRBV18 with TRBJ1-6, with TRBD1 as a possible D gene (5 bases). The CDR3 consists of 16 residues. Trimming cost V 0 bases and J 8 bases, with 14 bases left between them. In germline, CDR1 is KGHSH, CDR2 LQKENI.

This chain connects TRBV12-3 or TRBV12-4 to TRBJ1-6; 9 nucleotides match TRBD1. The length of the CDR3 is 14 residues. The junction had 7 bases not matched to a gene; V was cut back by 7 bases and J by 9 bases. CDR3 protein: CASTTGQGGSPLHF. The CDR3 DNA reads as TGTGCCAGCACTACGGGACAGGGCGGTTCACCCCTCCACTTT.

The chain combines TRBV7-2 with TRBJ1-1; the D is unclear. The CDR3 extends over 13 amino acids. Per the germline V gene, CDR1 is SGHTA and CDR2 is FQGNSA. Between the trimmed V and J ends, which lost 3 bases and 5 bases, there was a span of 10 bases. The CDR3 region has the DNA TGTGCCAGCAGCTTCAGTAGGGTAACTGAAGCTTTCTTT. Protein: CASSFSRVTEAFF.

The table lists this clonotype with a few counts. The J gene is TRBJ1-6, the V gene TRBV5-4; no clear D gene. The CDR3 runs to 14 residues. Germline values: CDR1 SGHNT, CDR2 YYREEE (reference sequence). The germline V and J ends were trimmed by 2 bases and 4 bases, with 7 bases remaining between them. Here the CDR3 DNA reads TGTGCCAGCAGCTTATGGGCGTATAATTCACCCCTCCACTTT. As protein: CASSLWAYNSPLHF.

In nucleotides, the CDR3 is TGTGCCAGCAGTGAAGGACTGGGGGGCATCTATGGCTACACCTTC. Translation gives CASSEGLGGIYGYTF. The chain uses TRBV6-1 and TRBJ1-2; a weak D match, TRBD1 (6 bases). V was cut by 1 base and J by 4 bases, with 13 bases left in between. Germline V gene sequence: CDR1 MNHNS, CDR2 SASEGT. The CDR3 has 15 residues.

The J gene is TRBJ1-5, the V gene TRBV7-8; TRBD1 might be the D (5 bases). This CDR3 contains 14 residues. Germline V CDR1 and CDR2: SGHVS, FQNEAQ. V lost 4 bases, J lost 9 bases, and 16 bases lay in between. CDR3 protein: CASSWGPSVSPQHF. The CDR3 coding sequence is TGTGCCAGCAGCTGGGGACCTAGTGTGTCGCCCCAGCATTTT.

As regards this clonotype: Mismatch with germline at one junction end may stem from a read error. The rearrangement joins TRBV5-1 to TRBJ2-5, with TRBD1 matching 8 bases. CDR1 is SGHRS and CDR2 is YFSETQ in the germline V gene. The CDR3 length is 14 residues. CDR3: CSSSPGQGKETQYF. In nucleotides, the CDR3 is TGCTCCAGCAGTCCTGGACAGGGTAAAGAGACCCAGTACTTC. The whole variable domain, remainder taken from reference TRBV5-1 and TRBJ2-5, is KAGVTQTPRYLIKTRGQQVTLSCSPISGHRSVSWYQQTPGQGLQFLFEYFSETQRNKGNFPGRFSGRQFSNSRSEMNVSTLELGDSALYLCSSSPGQGKETQYFGPGTRLLVL.

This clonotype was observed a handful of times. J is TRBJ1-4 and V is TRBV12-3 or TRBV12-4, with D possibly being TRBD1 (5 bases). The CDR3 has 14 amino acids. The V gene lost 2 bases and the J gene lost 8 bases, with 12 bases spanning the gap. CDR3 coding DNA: TGTGCCAGCAGTTTATCAGGGCGGGGGGAAAAACTGTTTTTT. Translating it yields CASSLSGRGEKLFF.

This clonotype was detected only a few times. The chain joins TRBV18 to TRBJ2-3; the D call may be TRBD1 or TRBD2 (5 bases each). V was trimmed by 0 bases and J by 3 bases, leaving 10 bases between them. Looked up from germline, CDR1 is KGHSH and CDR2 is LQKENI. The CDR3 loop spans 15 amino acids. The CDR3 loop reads CASSPPGRKTDTQYF. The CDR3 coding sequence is TGTGCCAGCTCACCACCGGGACGGAAAACAGATACGCAGTATTTT.

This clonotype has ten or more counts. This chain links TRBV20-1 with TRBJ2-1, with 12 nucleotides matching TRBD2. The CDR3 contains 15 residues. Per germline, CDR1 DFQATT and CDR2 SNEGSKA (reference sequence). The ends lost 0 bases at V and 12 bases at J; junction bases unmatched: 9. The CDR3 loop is CSARDRLAGAPGQFF. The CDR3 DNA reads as TGCAGTGCTAGAGATCGACTAGCGGGGGCCCCTGGGCAGTTCTTC.

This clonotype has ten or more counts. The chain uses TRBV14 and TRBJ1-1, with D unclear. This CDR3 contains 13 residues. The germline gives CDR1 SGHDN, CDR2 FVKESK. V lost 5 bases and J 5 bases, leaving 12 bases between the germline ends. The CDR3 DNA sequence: TGTGCCAGCAGCTCTGTGGCGGGGACTGAAGCTTTCTTT. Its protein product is CASSSVAGTEAFF.

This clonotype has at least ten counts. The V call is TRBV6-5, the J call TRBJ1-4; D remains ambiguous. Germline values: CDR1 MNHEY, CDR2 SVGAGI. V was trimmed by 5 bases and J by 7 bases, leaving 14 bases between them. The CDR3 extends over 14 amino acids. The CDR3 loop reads CASSGPMTSEKLFF. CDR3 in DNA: TGTGCCAGCAGTGGTCCAATGACGAGTGAAAAACTGTTTTTT.

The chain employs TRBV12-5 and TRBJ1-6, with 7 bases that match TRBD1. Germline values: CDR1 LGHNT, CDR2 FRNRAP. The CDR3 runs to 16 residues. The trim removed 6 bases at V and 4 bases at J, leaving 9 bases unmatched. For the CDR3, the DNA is TGTGCTAGTGGGGGATCGGACAGGCGATATAATTCACCCCTCCACTTT. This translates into CASGGSDRRYNSPLHF.

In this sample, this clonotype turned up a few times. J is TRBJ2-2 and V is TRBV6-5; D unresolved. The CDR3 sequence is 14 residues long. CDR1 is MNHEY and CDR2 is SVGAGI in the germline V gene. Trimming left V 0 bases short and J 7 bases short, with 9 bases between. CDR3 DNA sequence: TGTGCCAGCAGTTACTCTGGGATGGACGGGGAGCTGTTTTTT. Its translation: CASSYSGMDGELFF.

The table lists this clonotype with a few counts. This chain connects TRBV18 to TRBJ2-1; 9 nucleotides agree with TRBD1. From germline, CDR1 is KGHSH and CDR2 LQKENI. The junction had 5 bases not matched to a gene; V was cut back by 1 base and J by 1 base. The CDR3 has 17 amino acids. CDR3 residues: CASSPRPGTGSYNEQFF. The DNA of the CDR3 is TGTGCCAGCTCACCACGGCCCGGGACAGGGTCCTACAATGAGCAGTTCTTC. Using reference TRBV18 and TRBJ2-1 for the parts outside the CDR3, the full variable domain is NAGVMQNPRHLVRRRGQEARLRCSPMKGHSHVYWYRQLPEEGLKFMVYLQKENIIDESGMPKERFSAEFPKEGPSILRIQQVVRGDSAAYFCASSPRPGTGSYNEQFFGPGTRLTVL.

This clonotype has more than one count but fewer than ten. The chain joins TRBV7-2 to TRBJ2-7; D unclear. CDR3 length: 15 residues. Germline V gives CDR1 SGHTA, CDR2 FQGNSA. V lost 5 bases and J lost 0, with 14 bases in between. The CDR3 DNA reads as TGTGCCAGCAGCGCCCAGGTGGCGAGCTCCTACGAGCAGTACTTC. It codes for CASSAQVASSYEQYF.

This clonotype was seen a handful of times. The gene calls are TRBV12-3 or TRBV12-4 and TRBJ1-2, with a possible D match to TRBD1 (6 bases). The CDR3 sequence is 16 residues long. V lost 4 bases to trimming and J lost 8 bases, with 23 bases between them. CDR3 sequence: CASSYRYTGQGGGYTF. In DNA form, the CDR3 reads TGTGCCAGCAGTTACCGGTACACCGGACAAGGGGGAGGCTACACCTTC.

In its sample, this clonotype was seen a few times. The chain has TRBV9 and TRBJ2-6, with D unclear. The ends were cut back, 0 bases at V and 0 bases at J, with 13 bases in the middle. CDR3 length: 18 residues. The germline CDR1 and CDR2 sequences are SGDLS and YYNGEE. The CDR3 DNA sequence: TGTGCCAGCAGCGTAGGGCGTCAGGCTAACTCTGGGGCCAACGTCCTGACTTTC. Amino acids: CASSVGRQANSGANVLTF.

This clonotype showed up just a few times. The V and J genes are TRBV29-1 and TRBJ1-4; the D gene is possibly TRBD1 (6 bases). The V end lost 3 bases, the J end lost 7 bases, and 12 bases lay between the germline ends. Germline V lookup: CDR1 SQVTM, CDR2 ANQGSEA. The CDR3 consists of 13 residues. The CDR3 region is CSVEGTGTEKLFF. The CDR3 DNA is TGCAGCGTTGAGGGTACAGGGACTGAAAAACTGTTTTTT.

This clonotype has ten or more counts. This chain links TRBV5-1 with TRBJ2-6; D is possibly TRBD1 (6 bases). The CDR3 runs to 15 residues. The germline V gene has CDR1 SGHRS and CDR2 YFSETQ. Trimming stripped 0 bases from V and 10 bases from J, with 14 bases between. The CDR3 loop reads CASSLDFAGENVLTF. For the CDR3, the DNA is TGCGCCAGCAGCTTGGACTTTGCAGGGGAAAACGTCCTGACTTTC.

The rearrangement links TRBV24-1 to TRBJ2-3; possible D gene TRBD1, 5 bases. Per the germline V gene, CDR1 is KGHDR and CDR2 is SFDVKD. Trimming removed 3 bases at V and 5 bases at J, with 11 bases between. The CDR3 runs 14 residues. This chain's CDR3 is CATSDEYQGDTQYF. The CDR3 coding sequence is TGTGCCACCAGTGATGAATACCAGGGAGATACGCAGTATTTT.

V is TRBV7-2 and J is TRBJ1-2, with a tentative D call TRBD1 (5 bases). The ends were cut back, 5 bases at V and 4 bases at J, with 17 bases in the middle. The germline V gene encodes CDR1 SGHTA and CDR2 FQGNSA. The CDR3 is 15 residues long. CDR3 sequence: CASSVRQGPSYGYTF. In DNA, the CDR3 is TGTGCCAGCAGCGTACGTCAGGGTCCGAGCTATGGCTACACCTTC.